Listed here are 18 T cell receptor beta chains from one sample, sequenced in a study of CD8 T cells in Susac syndrome. An input of roughly 0.45 to 1 ug of RNA was subjected to reverse transcription using random hexamers. A single record per CDR3 protein comes from TCRdb applying MiXCR to the immunoSEQ multiplex PCR reads. The sample shows 300,000 or so distinct CDR3 sequences, around 90% of them seen only once. Material for sequencing was CD4+ T cells from PBMCs. These receptor sequences come from a human donor with multiple sclerosis.

The chain has TRBV20-1 and TRBJ2-3; 14 bases fit TRBD2. This CDR3 comprises 18 residues. Germline CDR1 and CDR2: DFQATT and SNEGSKA (reference sequence). V lost 5 bases and J lost 0; bases outside the gene matches: 10. The CDR3 reads CSARRLAGGPRSTDTQYF. The CDR3 DNA reads TGCAGTGCTCGACGACTAGCGGGGGGGCCTCGGAGCACAGATACGCAGTATTTT.

This chain links TRBV5-1 with TRBJ2-5; D is perhaps TRBD1 (6 bases). Germline CDR1 is SGHRS and CDR2 is YFSETQ. Trimming removed 4 bases from V and 1 base from J, with 14 bases in between. CDR3 length: 15 amino acids. CDR3 DNA: TGCGCCAGCAGCGGGGCAGGGGCGACCCAAGAGACCCAGTACTTC. Translation gives CASSGAGATQETQYF.

The chain has TRBV7-2 and TRBJ2-7; D may be TRBD1 (6 bases). This CDR3 comprises 13 residues. Germline CDR1 reads SGHTA; CDR2 reads FQGNSA. Trimming removed 8 bases at V and 6 bases at J, with 17 bases between. The CDR3 protein is CASAPLRGFEQYF. CDR3 bases: TGTGCCAGCGCCCCATTAAGGGGGTTCGAGCAGTACTTC. Drawing the rest from reference TRBV7-2 and TRBJ2-7, the complete variable domain is GAGVSQSPSNKVTEKGKDVELRCDPISGHTALYWYRQSLGQGLEFLIYFQGNSAPDKSGLPSDRFSAERTGGSVSTLTIQRTQQEDSAVYLCASAPLRGFEQYFGPGTRLTVT.

This clonotype was detected only once. This chain uses TRBV7-9 with TRBJ2-1; TRBD2 matches 10 bases. Germline CDR1 SEHNR, CDR2 FQNEAQ (reference sequence). This CDR3 has 16 residues. Trimming removed 1 base from V and 6 bases from J; junction bases left unmatched: 6. The CDR3 DNA follows: TGTGCCAGCAGCTTAGGGCTAGCGGGAGTTCGCAATGAGCAGTTCTTC. This encodes CASSLGLAGVRNEQFF.

The CDR3 region has the DNA TGTGCCAGCAGACCCAGCGGGGGGACCCAGTACTTC. Encoded protein: CASRPSGGTQYF. The J gene is TRBJ2-5, the V gene TRBV27; TRBD2 matches 8 bases. The CDR3 runs to 12 residues. J gave up 7 bases and V 6 bases, and 4 bases lay outside the gene matches. The germline gives CDR1 MNHEY, CDR2 SMNVEV (reference sequence).

The V gene is TRBV7-9, the J gene TRBJ2-3; D may be TRBD2 (6 bases). The V end lost 2 bases, the J end lost 2 bases, and 23 bases lay between the germline ends. CDR3 length equals 19 residues. CDR1 and CDR2 from the germline V gene are SEHNR and FQNEAQ (reference sequence). The DNA of the CDR3 is TGTGCCAGCAGCTTATCGGCAGGTCTTATGCGGGGCGCCACAGATACGCAGTATTTT. Encoded protein: CASSLSAGLMRGATDTQYF. The complete variable domain, with remaining parts taken from reference TRBV7-9 and TRBJ2-3, reads DTGVSQNPRHKITKRGQNVTFRCDPISEHNRLYWYRQTLGQGPEFLTYFQNEAQLEKSRLLSDRFSAERPKGSFSTLEIQRTEQGDSAMYLCASSLSAGLMRGATDTQYFGPGTRLTVL.

In this sample, this clonotype turned up once. The chain couples TRBV7-2 to TRBJ2-3, with D perhaps TRBD1 (5 bases). This CDR3 has 13 residues. Trimming took off 4 bases at V and 1 base at J, with 6 bases between the two ends. Germline V gene sequence: CDR1 SGHTA, CDR2 FQGNSA. The CDR3 reads CASSWGGTDTQYF. The DNA of the CDR3 is TGTGCCAGCAGCTGGGGCGGCACAGATACGCAGTATTTT.

V and J are TRBV9 and TRBJ2-7; a weak D match, TRBD1 (5 bases). Germline CDR1 is SGDLS and CDR2 is YYNGEE. V lost 6 bases, J lost 2 bases, and 15 bases lay in between. This CDR3 region has 14 residues. CDR3: CASNRSRLPYEQYF. CDR3 in DNA: TGTGCCAGCAACAGGAGCAGACTGCCCTACGAGCAGTACTTC.

The chain joins TRBV20-1 to TRBJ2-1, with TRBD2 identical over 13 bases. The CDR3 covers 19 residues. The junction had 20 bases not matched to a gene; V was cut back by 3 bases and J by 9 bases. Germline lookup yields CDR1 DFQATT and CDR2 SNEGSKA (reference sequence). This CDR3 is CSARVYGTSGIQRGGEQFF. The CDR3 coding sequence is TGCAGTGCTAGGGTTTACGGGACTAGCGGGATCCAGAGAGGGGGTGAGCAGTTCTTC.

V gene TRBV7-3 combines with J gene TRBJ1-1; D remains ambiguous. The CDR3 length is 16 residues. The germline V and J ends were trimmed by 1 base and 1 base, with 13 bases remaining between them. Germline V gene sequence: CDR1 SGHTA, CDR2 FQGTGA. CDR3 sequence reads: CASSLNFGLPNTEAFF. CDR3 in DNA: TGTGCCAGCAGCTTAAACTTCGGACTACCGAACACTGAAGCTTTCTTT.

The chain links TRBV20-1 to TRBJ2-3; no clear D. Trimming took 1 base from V and 5 from J, leaving 7 bases between them. The CDR3 sequence is 12 residues long. Germline CDR1 and CDR2: DFQATT and SNEGSKA (reference sequence). The CDR3 DNA is TGCAGTGCTAGAGTCTCTCGAGATACGCAGTATTTT. Translated: CSARVSRDTQYF.

The CDR3 protein is CSVAGRTDDQETQYF. The CDR3 coding sequence is TGCAGCGTCGCCGGTCGGACCGACGATCAAGAGACCCAGTACTTC. The chain recombines TRBV29-1 with TRBJ2-5; D remains unclear. Looked up from germline, CDR1 is SQVTM and CDR2 is ANQGSEA. CDR3 length: 15 amino acids. With 6 bases removed from V and 2 bases from J, the gap between germline ends came to 19 bases.

CDR3 nucleotide sequence: TGTGCCACCAGTGATTCATCCGGGACCCTCGACGGGACCCAGTACTTC. It translates to CATSDSSGTLDGTQYF. The V gene is TRBV24-1, the J gene TRBJ2-5; either TRBD1 or TRBD2 may fit D (5 bases each). V lost 2 bases and J 7 bases, leaving 19 bases between the germline ends. The V gene's germline CDR1 is KGHDR and CDR2 SFDVKD. CDR3 length: 16 residues.

This chain joins TRBV12-3 or TRBV12-4 and TRBJ2-1; possibly TRBD1 or TRBD2 for D (5 bases each). The CDR3 sequence is 16 residues long. Trimming stripped 4 bases from V and 10 bases from J, with 23 bases between. The CDR3 DNA sequence: TGTGCCAGCAGTTGGAGTGGGACCGACTTATCGGAGGAGCAGTTCTTC. This gives the protein CASSWSGTDLSEEQFF.

This chain connects TRBV20-1 to TRBJ2-1; TRBD2 aligns across 13 bases. CDR1 and CDR2 (germline): DFQATT, SNEGSKA (reference sequence). This CDR3 is built from 15 residues. With V trimmed by 5 bases and J by 6 bases, 7 bases remained unmatched. The CDR3 DNA follows: TGCAGTGCTTCCGACGGGACTAGCGGGATCAATGAGCAGTTCTTC. It translates to CSASDGTSGINEQFF.

This chain joins TRBV7-2 and TRBJ1-2; 7 bases agree with TRBD1. V shed 0 bases, J shed 5 bases, and the junction held 3 bases outside the gene matches. The V gene's germline CDR1 is SGHTA and CDR2 FQGNSA. CDR3 length: 14 amino acids. The CDR3 DNA is TGTGCCAGCAGCTTAGCTTCGGGACAGTATGGCTACACCTTC. Amino acids: CASSLASGQYGYTF.

The chain couples TRBV3-1 to TRBJ2-3; 8 nucleotides align to TRBD2. Germline CDR1 and CDR2: LGHDT and YNNKEL (reference sequence). The V gene end was trimmed by 2 bases and the J gene end by 2 bases; junction bases not matched to a gene: 3. There are 15 residues in the CDR3. The DNA of the CDR3 is TGTGCCAGCAGCCAAACTAGCGGATACACAGATACGCAGTATTTT. Translation gives CASSQTSGYTDTQYF.

The chain combines TRBV6-6 with TRBJ2-2, with D perhaps given as TRBD1 or TRBD2 (6 bases each). CDR1 and CDR2 from the germline V gene are MNHNY and SVGAGI (reference sequence). Trimming removed 8 bases from V and 6 bases from J, with 13 bases in between. The CDR3 totals 13 residues. The CDR3 bases are TGTGCCAGCCAAGGAGGGGGGCCCGGGGAGCTGTTTTTT. Encoded protein: CASQGGGPGELFF.